This TCR beta chain is drawn from a study of CD8+CD57+ T cells in acquired aplastic anemia. By flow cytometry, patients selected for sequencing had shown an expansion of CD8+CD57+ cells. V was cut by 6 bases and J by 0 bases, with 16 bases left in between. Germline CDR1 reads MNHEY; CDR2 reads SMNVEV (reference sequence). CDR3 size: 16 residues. For CDR3 and TCR beta VDJ profiling, genomic DNA was the template used. TCRdb used MiXCR to reprocess the reads, holding one entry per CDR3 protein. In the table there are about 180,000 distinct CDR3 sequences, over 40% of which are singletons. The V and J genes are TRBV27 and TRBJ2-3; D possibly corresponds to TRBD2 (5 bases). This receptor was identified in a human donor with aplastic anemia. The sequencing sample was made of sorted CD4+, CD8+, or CD8+CD57+ T cells (not recorded which) from PBMCs. This CDR3 is CASSRTTGRSTDTQYF. CDR3 coding DNA: TGTGCCAGCAGCCGAACTACTGGGAGAAGCACAGATACGCAGTATTTT.